This T cell receptor beta chain was profiled in a study of shared clonotypes between healthy human individuals. For sorted subsets, 150 to 200 ng DNA per replicate equaled roughly 30,000 T cell genomes. TCRdb's table, derived via immunoSEQ multiplex PCR, lists solely in-frame clones and lacks some. The sample holds some 550,000 clones, 97% seen once. This CDR3 region has 15 residues. Trimming removed 1 base at V and 7 bases at J, with 14 bases between. Per germline, CDR1 SGHRS and CDR2 YFSETQ. Source material: naive CD4+ T cells sorted from blood. The subset was: CD45RA+ positively selected. The sequence came from a woman aged 25 to 39 in good health. The chain couples TRBV5-1 to TRBJ2-2, with no clear D. Here the CDR3 reads CASSLWAGENGELFF. CDR3 DNA sequence: TGCGCCAGCAGCTTGTGGGCCGGAGAAAACGGGGAGCTGTTTTTT.